This T cell receptor (beta chain) was sequenced for a study of spatial heterogeneity in lung cancer. Background on the study: Alpha-chain sequences were detected in numbers that were consistently lower than beta-chain sequences.

This clonotype was observed at least ten times. Germline lookup yields CDR1 MNHEY and CDR2 SVGEGT. The V and J ends lost 5 bases and 3 bases respectively, with 14 bases between them. This CDR3 has 14 residues. Sample time point: sample taken at primary tumor resection. No cell sorting; template was whole RNA from tumor, lung tissue or PBMC. TCRdb used MiXCR to reprocess the 5' RACE reads, holding one entry per CDR3 protein. Altogether some 83,000 distinct CDR3 sequences are present, about 7.8% being singletons, with the ten largest covering 6.8%. The rearrangement links TRBV6-2 or TRBV6-3 to TRBJ2-7; D is perhaps TRBD2 (5 bases). Sequencing was performed on PBMCs, taken at surgery. The receptor was derived from a male donor with early-stage non-small cell lung cancer. The CDR3 sequence: CASSESGKLYEQYF. The DNA for the CDR3 is TGTGCCAGCAGTGAATCGGGGAAACTCTACGAGCAGTACTTC.